A single sample is the source of the 3 T cell receptor beta chains below, sequenced in a study of shared clonotypes between healthy human individuals. The assay was immunoSEQ multiplex PCR, and TCRdb's table has in-frame clones only and misses some. Of about 1.1 million clones listed, about 84% were seen once; the top ten hold approximately 0.5%. Material for sequencing was memory CD4+ T cells from PBMCs. Subset specified: CD45RA-negative fraction. Receptors were obtained from a man in his late teens or twenties in good health. Some clones in this sample may be carry-over from other donors' samples.

The rearrangement joins TRBV5-1 to TRBJ2-5; D is undetermined. The CDR3 contains 13 residues. The ends were cut back, 4 bases at V and 1 base at J, with 8 bases in the middle. From germline, CDR1 is SGHRS and CDR2 YFSETQ. The CDR3 sequence: CASSPQSQETQYF. The DNA for the CDR3 is TGCGCCAGCAGCCCCCAGTCCCAAGAGACCCAGTACTTC.

The chain employs TRBV7-8 and TRBJ2-2; D may be TRBD1 or TRBD2 (5 bases each). CDR3 length equals 18 residues. Trimming removed 5 bases from V and 5 bases from J, with 24 bases in between. From germline, CDR1 is SGHVS and CDR2 FQNEAQ. The CDR3 DNA is TGTGCCAGCAGCCCCAACAGAGAGGCCGGGGCCAAAACCGGGGAGCTGTTTTTT. This encodes CASSPNREAGAKTGELFF.

J is TRBJ2-7 and V is TRBV9, with 7 bases lining up with TRBD1. The CDR3 consists of 14 residues. Trimming took 0 bases from V and 4 from J; bases not matched to a gene: 4. Germline assignment: CDR1 SGDLS and CDR2 YYNGEE. CDR3 coding DNA: TGTGCCAGCAGCGTAGAAGGGGGCCTATACGAGCAGTACTTC. Translating it yields CASSVEGGLYEQYF.